The text below deals with one TCR beta chain. What this receptor recognizes is not known. The record has no base qualities; no much larger clone is one base away. These data originate in a study of T cells in Graves' hyperthyroidism and ophthalmopathy (dated 2019 in TCRdb). As for the study more broadly: Peripheral blood was collected at initial diagnosis, before any treatment. To identify distinguishing TCR V-J signatures, a discovery cohort of about 100 patients was used, comprising 40 to 45 with Graves' ophthalmopathy and around 57 with stable Graves' hyperthyroidism. Prospective prediction of ophthalmopathy was tested in an independent validation cohort consisting of 18 hyperthyroidism patients and approximately 16 patients who later progressed to ophthalmopathy. The approximately 100 discovery patients were randomly divided into training and test sets at a 7:3 ratio. The study also compared thyroid tissue and blood T-cell repertoires from a handful of Graves' hyperthyroidism patients. Once sampling was done, hyperthyroidism patients were given methimazole at a starting dose of 30 mg daily, whereas ophthalmopathy patients were given high-dose intravenous methylprednisolone. The paper reports TCR Vbeta CDR3 sequencing of more than 120 peripheral blood samples: under 45 ophthalmopathy, under 80 hyperthyroidism and 17 progressor patients. Findings and caveats that apply to the study as a whole: A model built on a 13 V-J signature distinguished ophthalmopathy from stable hyperthyroidism, reaching 85% to 90% sensitivity and about 81% specificity in cross-validation and 80%/75% in testing. No statistical method was used to set the sample size in advance, and investigators knew the group allocation. During validation, the model predicted progression to ophthalmopathy a median of around six months ahead of onset, with around 65% sensitivity and about 75% specificity. Blood samples also contained most of the expanded thyroid clonotypes (frequency above 0.001), which suggests that blood repertoires may reflect thyroid immune responses.

Moderately to severely active disease, a Clinical Activity Score of at least 3, a NOSPECS grade of at least 4, and a duration under 3 months were present in ophthalmopathy patients. Any patient with an uncontrolled infection, another autoimmune disease, pregnancy or lactation was excluded. Diagnoses relied on clinical symptoms, serum thyroxine and TRAb, thyroid ultrasound and orbital computed tomography. PBMCs were separated from 8 to 10 ml of fresh peripheral blood using Ficoll-Paque density gradient centrifugation. Trizol reagent was used to extract total RNA, and RNA quality was then checked on an Agilent 2100 Bioanalyzer. The TCR beta CDR3 regions were amplified from the RNA transcripts. The first round of RT-PCR for the TCR CDR3 was performed with the HTBI primer set and the Qiagen OneStep RT-PCR kit. Libraries were constructed in a second round of multiplex PCR, after which size selection and purification were performed. The libraries were sequenced on an Illumina HiSeq2000 using paired-end 100 bp reads. Processing in the source paper ran as follows. SOAPnuke was used to process the raw data, with reads discarded if the reads contained adapters or uncalled bases, had a mean Phred below 15, or lacked an exact constant-primer or identifier match. COPE v1.2.5 was used to merge the high-quality paired reads, and each unique nucleotide sequence was defined as a clonotype. MiTCR v1.1 was used to align clonotypes to the IMGT TRBV, TRBD and TRBJ reference segments. The analysis included only V-J combinations with a frequency above 0.0001, which together covered 99.2% of the repertoires. The TCS score was defined as F50 (clonal expansion) divided by E x V (chaos), with BLOSUM62-based TCRdist calculated between CDR3 peptides within each V-J. Welch's t-statistics and random forest reduced around 550 V-J features to 10 to 15, which were used in a naive Bayes classifier (R e1071). Starting from the raw public reads, TCRdb applied fastp trimming at Q25, assembled clones with MiXCR and retained in-frame beta chains. Rows are unified per CDR3 protein, each entry keeping the most common DNA and genes. These V and J calls originate from TCRdb's pipeline instead of the authors' own analysis. The sample has 500,000 to 550,000 distinct CDR3 sequences on record, 15% to 20% of them singletons. About half of the sample belongs to the ten largest clones.

Clipping removes 6 bases from V and 5 bases from J, with 7 as the unmatched junction base count. From the germline V gene (reference sequence), CDR1 is LNHDA and CDR2 is SQIVND. The CDR3 runs 16 amino acids, cysteine and phenylalanine included. Only CDR3 DNA remains: 48 bases, in frame from the first base. The sample was blood. This chain is built from TRBV19 and TRBJ2-1; 13 middle bases align to TRBD2. This sequence was found in a man aged 40-49 years with Graves' ophthalmopathy. The DNA sequence follows: TGTGCCAGTAGCCCGACTAGCGGGAGGATGGACAATGAGCAGTTCTTC. It specifies CASSPTSGRMDNEQFF.